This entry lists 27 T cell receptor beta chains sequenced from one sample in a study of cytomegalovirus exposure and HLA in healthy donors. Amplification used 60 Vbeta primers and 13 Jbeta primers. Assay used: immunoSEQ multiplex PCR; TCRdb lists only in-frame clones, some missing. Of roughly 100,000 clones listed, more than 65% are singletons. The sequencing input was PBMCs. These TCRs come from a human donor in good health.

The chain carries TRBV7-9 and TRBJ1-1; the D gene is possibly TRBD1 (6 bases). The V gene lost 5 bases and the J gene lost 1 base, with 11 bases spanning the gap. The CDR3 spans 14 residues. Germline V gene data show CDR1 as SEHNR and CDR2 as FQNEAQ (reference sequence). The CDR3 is CASSRRGENTEAFF. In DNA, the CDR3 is TGTGCCAGCAGCCGCAGGGGAGAGAACACTGAAGCTTTCTTT.

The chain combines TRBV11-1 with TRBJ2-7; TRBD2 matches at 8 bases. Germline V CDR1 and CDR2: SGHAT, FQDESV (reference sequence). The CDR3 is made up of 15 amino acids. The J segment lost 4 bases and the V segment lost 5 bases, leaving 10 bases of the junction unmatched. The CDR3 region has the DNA TGTGCCAGCAGCCCGGGGGGGGCGCAACCTTACGAGCAGTACTTC. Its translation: CASSPGGAQPYEQYF.

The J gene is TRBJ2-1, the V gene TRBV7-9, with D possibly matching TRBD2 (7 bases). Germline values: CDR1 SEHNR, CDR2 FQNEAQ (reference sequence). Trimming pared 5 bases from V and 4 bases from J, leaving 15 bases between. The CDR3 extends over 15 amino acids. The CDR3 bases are TGTGCCAGCAGCCTCGGGGGGCGGGGGTACAATGAGCAGTTCTTC. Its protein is CASSLGGRGYNEQFF.

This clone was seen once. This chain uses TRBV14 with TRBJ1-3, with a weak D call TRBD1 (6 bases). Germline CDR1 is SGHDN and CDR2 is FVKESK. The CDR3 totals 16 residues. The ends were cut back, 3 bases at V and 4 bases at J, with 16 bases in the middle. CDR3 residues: CASSQANRVYGNTIYF. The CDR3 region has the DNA TGTGCCAGCAGCCAGGCCAACAGGGTTTACGGAAACACCATATATTTT. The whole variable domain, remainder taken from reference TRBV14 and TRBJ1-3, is EAGVTQFPSHSVIEKGQTVTLRCDPISGHDNLYWYRRVMGKEIKFLLHFVKESKQDESGMPNNRFLAERTGGTYSTLKVQPAELEDSGVYFCASSQANRVYGNTIYFGEGSWLTVV.

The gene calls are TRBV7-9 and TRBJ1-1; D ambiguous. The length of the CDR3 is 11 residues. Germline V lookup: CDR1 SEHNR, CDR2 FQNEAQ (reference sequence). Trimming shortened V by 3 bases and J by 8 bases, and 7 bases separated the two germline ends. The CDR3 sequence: CASSLQNEAFF. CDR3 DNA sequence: TGTGCCAGCAGCTTGCAGAACGAAGCTTTCTTT.

The CDR3, as DNA: TGTGCTAGTGGTTTGGTACTCCATGCCAGGGACAATGAGCAGTTCTTC. It specifies CASGLVLHARDNEQFF. The rearrangement joins TRBV12-5 to TRBJ2-1; TRBD1 is a possible D gene (5 bases). V lost 0 bases to trimming and J lost 5 bases, with 14 bases between them. The CDR3 is 16 amino acids. Germline CDR1 is LGHNT and CDR2 is FRNRAP.

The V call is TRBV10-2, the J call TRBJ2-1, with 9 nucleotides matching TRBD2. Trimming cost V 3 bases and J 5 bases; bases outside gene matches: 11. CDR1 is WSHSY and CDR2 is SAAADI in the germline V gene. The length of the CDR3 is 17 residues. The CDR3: CASSDPILAGLNNEQFF. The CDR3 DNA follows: TGCGCCAGCAGTGACCCCATACTAGCGGGTCTCAACAATGAGCAGTTCTTC.

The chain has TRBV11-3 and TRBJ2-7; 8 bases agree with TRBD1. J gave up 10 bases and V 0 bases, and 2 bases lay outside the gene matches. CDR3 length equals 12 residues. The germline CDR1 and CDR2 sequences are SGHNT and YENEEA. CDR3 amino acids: CASSLDGQGQYF. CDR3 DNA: TGTGCCAGCAGCTTAGATGGACAGGGCCAGTACTTC.

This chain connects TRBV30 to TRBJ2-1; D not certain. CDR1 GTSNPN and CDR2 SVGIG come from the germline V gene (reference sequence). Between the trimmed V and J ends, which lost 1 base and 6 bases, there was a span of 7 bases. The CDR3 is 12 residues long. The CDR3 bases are TGTGCCTGGAGTGATGAGGCCAATGAGCAGTTCTTC. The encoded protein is CAWSDEANEQFF.

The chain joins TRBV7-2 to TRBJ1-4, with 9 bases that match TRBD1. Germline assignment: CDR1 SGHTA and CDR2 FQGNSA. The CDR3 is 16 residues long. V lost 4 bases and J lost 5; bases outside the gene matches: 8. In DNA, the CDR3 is TGTGCCAGCAGCTCCACCCCGACAGGGGGAAATGAAAAACTGTTTTTT. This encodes CASSSTPTGGNEKLFF.

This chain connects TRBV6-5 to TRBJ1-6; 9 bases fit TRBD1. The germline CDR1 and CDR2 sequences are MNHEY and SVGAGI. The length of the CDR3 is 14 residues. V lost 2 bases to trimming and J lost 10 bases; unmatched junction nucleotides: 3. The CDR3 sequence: CASSYRQGGSPLHF. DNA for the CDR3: TGTGCCAGCAGTTACAGACAGGGGGGATCACCCCTCCACTTT.

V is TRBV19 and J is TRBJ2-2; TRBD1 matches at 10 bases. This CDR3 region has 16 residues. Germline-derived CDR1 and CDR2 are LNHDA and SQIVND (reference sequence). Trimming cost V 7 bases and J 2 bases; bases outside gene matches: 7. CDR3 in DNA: TGTGCCAGTAAAGGTGGACAGGGGGGAAACACCGGGGAGCTGTTTTTT. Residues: CASKGGQGGNTGELFF.

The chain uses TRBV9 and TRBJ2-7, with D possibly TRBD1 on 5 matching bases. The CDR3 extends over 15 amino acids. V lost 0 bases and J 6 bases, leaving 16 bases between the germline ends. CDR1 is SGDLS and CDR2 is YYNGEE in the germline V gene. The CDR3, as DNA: TGTGCCAGCAGCGTAGTGTGGGGCCCTACGGTCGAGCAGTACTTC. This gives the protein CASSVVWGPTVEQYF.

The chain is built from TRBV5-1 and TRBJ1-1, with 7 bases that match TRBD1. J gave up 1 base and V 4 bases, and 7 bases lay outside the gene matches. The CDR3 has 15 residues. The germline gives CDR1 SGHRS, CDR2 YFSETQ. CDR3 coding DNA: TGCGCCAGCAGCGGAGACAGGGCACCGAACACTGAAGCTTTCTTT. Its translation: CASSGDRAPNTEAFF.

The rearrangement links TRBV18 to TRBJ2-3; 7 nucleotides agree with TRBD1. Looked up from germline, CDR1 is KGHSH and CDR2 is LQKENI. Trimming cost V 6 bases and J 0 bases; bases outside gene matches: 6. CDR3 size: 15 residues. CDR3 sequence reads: CASSPGTASTDTQYF. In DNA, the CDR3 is TGTGCCAGCTCTCCAGGGACAGCCAGCACAGATACGCAGTATTTT.

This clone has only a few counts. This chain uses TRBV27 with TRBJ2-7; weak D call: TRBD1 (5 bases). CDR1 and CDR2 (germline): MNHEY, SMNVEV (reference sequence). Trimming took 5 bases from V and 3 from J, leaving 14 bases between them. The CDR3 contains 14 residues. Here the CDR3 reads CASSQGRFYYEQYF. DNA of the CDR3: TGTGCCAGCAGTCAGGGCAGGTTTTACTACGAGCAGTACTTC.

CDR3 nucleotide sequence: TGTGCCAGCACCAAATACATAATCGGGACTGAAGCTTTCTTT. Translating gives CASTKYIIGTEAFF. The chain joins TRBV28 to TRBJ1-1; D is ambiguous. V gave up 7 bases and J gave up 5 bases, with 17 bases separating them. The CDR3 is 14 residues long. Germline V gene sequence: CDR1 MDHEN, CDR2 SYDVKM.

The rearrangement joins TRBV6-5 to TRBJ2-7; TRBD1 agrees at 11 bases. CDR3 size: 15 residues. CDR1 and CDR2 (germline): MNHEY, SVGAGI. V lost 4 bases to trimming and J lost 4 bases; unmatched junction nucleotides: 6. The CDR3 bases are TGTGCCAGCAGTTCCGTCGGACAGGGGGCTTACGAGCAGTACTTC. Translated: CASSSVGQGAYEQYF.

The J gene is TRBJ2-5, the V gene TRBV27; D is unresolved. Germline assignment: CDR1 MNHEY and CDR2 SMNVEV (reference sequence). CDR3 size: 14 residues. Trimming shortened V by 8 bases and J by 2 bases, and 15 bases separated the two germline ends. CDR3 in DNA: TGTGCCAGCGGCCCCCGACGGAGACAAGAGACCCAGTACTTC. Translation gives CASGPRRRQETQYF.

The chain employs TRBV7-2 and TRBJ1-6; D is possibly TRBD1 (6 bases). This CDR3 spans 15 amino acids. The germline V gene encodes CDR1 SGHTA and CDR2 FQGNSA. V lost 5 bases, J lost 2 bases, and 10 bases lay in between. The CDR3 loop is CASSQGTPYNSPLHF. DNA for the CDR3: TGTGCCAGCAGCCAAGGGACACCCTATAATTCACCCCTCCACTTT. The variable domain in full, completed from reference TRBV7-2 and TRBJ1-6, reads GAGVSQSPSNKVTEKGKDVELRCDPISGHTALYWYRQSLGQGLEFLIYFQGNSAPDKSGLPSDRFSAERTGGSVSTLTIQRTQQEDSAVYLCASSQGTPYNSPLHFGNGTRLTVT.

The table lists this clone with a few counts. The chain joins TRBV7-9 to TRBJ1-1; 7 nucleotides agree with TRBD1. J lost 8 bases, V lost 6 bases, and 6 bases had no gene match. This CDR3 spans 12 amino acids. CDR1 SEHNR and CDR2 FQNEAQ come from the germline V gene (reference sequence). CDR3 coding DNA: TGTGCCAGCAGTCCAGGGGGACGGGAAGCTTTCTTT. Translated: CASSPGGREAFF. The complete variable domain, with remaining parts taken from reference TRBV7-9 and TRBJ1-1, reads DTGVSQNPRHKITKRGQNVTFRCDPISEHNRLYWYRQTLGQGPEFLTYFQNEAQLEKSRLLSDRFSAERPKGSFSTLEIQRTEQGDSAMYLCASSPGGREAFFGQGTRLTVV.

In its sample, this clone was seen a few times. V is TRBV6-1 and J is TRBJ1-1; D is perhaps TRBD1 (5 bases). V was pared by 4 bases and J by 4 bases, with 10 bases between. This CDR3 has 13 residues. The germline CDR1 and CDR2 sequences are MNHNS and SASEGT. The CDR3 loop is CASSAKRGTEAFF. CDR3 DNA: TGTGCCAGCAGTGCTAAAAGGGGCACTGAAGCTTTCTTT.

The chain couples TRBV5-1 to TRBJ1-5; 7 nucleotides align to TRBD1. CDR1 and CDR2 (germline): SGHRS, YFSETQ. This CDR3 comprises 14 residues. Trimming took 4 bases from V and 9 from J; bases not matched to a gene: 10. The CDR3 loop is CASSPGQPQSPQHF. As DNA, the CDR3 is TGCGCCAGCAGCCCGGGACAGCCCCAATCGCCCCAGCATTTT.

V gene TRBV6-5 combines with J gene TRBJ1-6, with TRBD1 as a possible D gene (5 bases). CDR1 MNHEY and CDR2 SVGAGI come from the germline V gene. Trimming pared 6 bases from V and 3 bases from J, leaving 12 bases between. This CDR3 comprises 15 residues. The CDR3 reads CASSSFRVYNSPLHF. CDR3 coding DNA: TGTGCCAGCAGCAGCTTCAGGGTCTATAATTCACCCCTCCACTTT.

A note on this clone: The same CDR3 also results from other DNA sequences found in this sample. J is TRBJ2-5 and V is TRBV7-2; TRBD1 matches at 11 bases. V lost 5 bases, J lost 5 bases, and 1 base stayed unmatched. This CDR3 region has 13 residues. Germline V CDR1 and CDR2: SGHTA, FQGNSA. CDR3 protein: CASSRDRGETQYF. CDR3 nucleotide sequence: TGTGCCAGCAGCCGGGACAGGGGGGAGACCCAGTACTTC.

CDR3 sequence: CASSTGRLAGHYYEQYF. The CDR3 DNA follows: TGTGCCAGCAGTACCGGGAGGCTAGCGGGACACTACTACGAGCAGTACTTC. The chain links TRBV27 to TRBJ2-7, with 9 bases lining up with TRBD2. The J segment lost 3 bases and the V segment lost 5 bases, leaving 14 bases of the junction unmatched. CDR3 size: 17 residues. CDR1 MNHEY and CDR2 SMNVEV come from the germline V gene (reference sequence).

Written as DNA, the CDR3 is TGTGCCAGCAGCTCTGTACCGGTTGGCTACACCTTC. Protein sequence: CASSSVPVGYTF. V and J are TRBV5-4 and TRBJ1-2; D unresolved. The germline V gene encodes CDR1 SGHNT and CDR2 YYREEE (reference sequence). The CDR3 covers 12 residues. V lost 3 bases to trimming and J lost 7 bases, with 10 bases between them.